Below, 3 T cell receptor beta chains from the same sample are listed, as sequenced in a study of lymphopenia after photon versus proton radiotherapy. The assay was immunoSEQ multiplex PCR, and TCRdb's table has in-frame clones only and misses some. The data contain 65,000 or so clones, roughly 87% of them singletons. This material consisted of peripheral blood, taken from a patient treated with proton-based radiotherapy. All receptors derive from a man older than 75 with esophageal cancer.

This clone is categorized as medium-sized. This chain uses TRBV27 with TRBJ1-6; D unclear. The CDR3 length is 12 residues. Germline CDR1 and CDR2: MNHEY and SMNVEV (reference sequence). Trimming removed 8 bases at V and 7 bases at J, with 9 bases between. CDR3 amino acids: CASGDLNSPLHF. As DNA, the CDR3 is TGTGCCAGCGGAGACCTAAATTCACCCCTCCACTTT.

The CDR3 DNA follows: TGCGCCAGCAGCCAAGGGGGGGGTCGGGGATCGAAAGCTTTCTTT. It yields the protein CASSQGGGRGSKAFF. The rearrangement uses TRBV4-3 and TRBJ1-1, with D perhaps TRBD1 (5 bases). Trimming shortened V by 1 base and J by 9 bases, and 18 bases separated the two germline ends. The CDR3 runs to 15 residues. Germline-derived CDR1 and CDR2 are LGHNA and YSLEER.

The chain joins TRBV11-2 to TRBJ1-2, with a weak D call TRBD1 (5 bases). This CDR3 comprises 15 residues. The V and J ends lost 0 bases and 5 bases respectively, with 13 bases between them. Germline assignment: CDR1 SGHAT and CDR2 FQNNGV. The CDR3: CASSLDRQGGYGYTF. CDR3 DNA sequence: TGTGCCAGCAGCTTAGATCGCCAGGGAGGGTATGGCTACACCTTC.